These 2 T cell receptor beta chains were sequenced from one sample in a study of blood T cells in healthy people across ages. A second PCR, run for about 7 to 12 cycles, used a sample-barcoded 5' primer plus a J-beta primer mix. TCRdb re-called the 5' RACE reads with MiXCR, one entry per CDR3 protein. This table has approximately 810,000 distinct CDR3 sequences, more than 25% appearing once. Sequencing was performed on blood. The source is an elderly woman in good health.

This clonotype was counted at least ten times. This CDR3 reads CASSPFGTDTQYF. The CDR3 DNA sequence: TGTGCCAGCAGCCCCTTTGGAACAGATACGCAGTATTTT. The rearrangement joins TRBV9 to TRBJ2-3, with no clear D. The CDR3 sequence is 13 residues long. CDR1 is SGDLS and CDR2 is YYNGEE in the germline V gene. V gave up 4 bases and J gave up 3 bases, with 9 bases separating them.

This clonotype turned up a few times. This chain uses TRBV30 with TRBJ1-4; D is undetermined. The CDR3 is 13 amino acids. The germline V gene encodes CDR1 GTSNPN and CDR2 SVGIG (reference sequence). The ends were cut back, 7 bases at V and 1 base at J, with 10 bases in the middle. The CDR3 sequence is CAFGRETNEKLFF. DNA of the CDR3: TGTGCCTTCGGCCGGGAAACTAATGAAAAACTGTTTTTT. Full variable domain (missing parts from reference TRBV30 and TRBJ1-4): SQTIHQWPATLVQPVGSPLSLECTVEGTSNPNLYWYRQAAGRGLQLLFYSVGIGQISSEVPQNLSASRPQDRQFILSSKKLLLSDSGFYLCAFGRETNEKLFFGSGTQLSVL.